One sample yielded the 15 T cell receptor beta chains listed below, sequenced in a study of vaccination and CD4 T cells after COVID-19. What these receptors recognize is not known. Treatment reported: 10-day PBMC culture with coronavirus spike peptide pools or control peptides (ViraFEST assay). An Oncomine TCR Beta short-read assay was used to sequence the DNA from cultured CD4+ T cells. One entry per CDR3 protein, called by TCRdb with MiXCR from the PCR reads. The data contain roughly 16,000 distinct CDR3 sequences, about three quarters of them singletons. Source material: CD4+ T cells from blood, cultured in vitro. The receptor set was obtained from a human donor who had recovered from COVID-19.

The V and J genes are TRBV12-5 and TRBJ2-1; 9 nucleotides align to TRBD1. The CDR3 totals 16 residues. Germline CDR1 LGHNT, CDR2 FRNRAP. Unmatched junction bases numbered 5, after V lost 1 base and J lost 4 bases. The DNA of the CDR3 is TGTGCTAGTGGTTTGGACCGGGACAGGGTATACAATGAGCAGTTCTTC. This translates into CASGLDRDRVYNEQFF.

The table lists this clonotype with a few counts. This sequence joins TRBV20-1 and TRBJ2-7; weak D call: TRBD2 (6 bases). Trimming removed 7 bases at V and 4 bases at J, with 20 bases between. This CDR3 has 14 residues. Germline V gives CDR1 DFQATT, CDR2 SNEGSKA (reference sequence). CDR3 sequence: CSVRGLEEAYEQYF. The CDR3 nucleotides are TGCAGTGTGAGGGGACTCGAGGAGGCTTACGAGCAGTACTTC.

The DNA of the CDR3 is TGCAGTGCTGCCCCCAGCGGCAGGAGCACAGATACGCAGTATTTT. Translation gives CSAAPSGRSTDTQYF. V gene TRBV20-1 combines with J gene TRBJ2-3; weak D call: TRBD2 (5 bases). CDR1 is DFQATT, CDR2 SNEGSKA, per germline (reference sequence). The CDR3 spans 15 residues. V lost 5 bases and J lost 0, with 15 bases in between.

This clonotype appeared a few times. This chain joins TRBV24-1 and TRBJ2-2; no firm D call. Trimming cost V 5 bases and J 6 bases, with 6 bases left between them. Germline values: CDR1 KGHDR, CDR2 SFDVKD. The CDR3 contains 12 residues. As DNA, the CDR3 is TGTGCCACCAGTGGGGTCTCCGGGGAGCTGTTTTTT. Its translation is CATSGVSGELFF.

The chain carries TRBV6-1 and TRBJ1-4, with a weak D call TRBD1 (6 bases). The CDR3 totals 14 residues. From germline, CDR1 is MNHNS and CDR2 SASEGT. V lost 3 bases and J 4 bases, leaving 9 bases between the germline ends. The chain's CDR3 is CASSEGGSNEKLFF. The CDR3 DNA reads TGTGCCAGCAGTGAGGGGGGCAGTAATGAAAAACTGTTTTTT.

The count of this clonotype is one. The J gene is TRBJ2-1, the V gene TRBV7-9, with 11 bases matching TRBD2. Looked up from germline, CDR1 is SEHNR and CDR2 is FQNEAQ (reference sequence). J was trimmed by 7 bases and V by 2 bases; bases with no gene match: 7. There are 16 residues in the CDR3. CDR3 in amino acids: CASSLRTSGSINEQFF. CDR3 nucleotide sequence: TGTGCCAGCAGCTTACGAACTAGCGGGAGTATTAATGAGCAGTTCTTC.

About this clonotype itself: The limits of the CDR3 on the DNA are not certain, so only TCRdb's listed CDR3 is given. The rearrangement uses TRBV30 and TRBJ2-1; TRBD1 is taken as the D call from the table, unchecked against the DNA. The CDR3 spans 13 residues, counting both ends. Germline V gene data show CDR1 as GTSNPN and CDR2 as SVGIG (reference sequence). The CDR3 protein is CAWSVSAPGEQFF.

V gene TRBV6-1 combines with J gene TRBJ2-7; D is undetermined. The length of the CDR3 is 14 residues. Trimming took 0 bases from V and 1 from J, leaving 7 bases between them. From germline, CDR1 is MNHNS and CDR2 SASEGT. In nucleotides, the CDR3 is TGTGCCAGCAGTGAAGCTGCAGGTTCCTACGAGCAGTACTTC. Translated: CASSEAAGSYEQYF.

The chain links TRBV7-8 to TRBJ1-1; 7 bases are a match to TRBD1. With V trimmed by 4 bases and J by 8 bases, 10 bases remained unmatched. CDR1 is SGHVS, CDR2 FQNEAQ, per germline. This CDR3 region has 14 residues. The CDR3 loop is CASSYRQGRGEAFF. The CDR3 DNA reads TGTGCCAGCAGCTACCGACAGGGTAGGGGAGAAGCTTTCTTT.

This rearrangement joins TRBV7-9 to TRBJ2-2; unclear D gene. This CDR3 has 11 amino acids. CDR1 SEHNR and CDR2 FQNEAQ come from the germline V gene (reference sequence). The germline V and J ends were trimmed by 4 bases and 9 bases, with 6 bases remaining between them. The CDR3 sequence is CASSSTRELFF. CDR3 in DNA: TGTGCCAGCAGCTCGACCCGGGAGCTGTTTTTT.

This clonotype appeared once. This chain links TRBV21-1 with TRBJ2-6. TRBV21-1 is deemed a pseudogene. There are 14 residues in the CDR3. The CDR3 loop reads CATKQSIWANVLTF. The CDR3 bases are TGTGCCACCAAACAGAGTATCTGGGCCAACGTCCTGACTTTC.

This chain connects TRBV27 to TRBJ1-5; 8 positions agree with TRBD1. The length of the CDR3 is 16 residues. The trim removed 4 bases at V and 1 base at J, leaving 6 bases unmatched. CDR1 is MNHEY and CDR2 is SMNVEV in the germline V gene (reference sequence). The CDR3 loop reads CASSSTGGESNQPQHF. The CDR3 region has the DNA TGTGCCAGCAGTTCAACAGGGGGGGAAAGCAATCAGCCCCAGCATTTT.

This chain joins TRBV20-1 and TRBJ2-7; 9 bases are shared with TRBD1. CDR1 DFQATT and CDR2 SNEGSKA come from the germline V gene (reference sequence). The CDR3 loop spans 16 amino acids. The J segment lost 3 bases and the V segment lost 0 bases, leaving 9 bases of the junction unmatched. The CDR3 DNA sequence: TGCAGTGCTAGAGATGTTAGGGACAGGGAGCGCTACGAGCAGTACTTC. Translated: CSARDVRDRERYEQYF.

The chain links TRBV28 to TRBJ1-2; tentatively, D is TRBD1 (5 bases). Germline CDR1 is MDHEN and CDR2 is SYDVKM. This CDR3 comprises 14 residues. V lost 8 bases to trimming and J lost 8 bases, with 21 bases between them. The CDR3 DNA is TGTGCCAGCTCCGTCCAGCGGGGCGCGCCGGGCTACACCTTC. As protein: CASSVQRGAPGYTF.

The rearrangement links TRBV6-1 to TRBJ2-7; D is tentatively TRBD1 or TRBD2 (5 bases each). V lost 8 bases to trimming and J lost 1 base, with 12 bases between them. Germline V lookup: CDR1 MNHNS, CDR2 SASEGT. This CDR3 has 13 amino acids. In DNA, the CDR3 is TGTGCCAGCCGGGGCAGGGCTTCCTACGAGCAGTACTTC. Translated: CASRGRASYEQYF.